A selection of T cell receptor beta chains follows, all from one sample in a study of glioma-infiltrating T cells. TCRdb reanalysed the multiplex PCR reads using MiXCR and keeps one entry per CDR3 protein. The sample consists of 100,000 to 150,000 distinct CDR3 sequences, roughly 23% of them appearing once. Sequences were obtained from glioma tissue, nonneoplastic brain tissue, or PBMCs (not recorded which). Source of these receptors: a human donor with low-grade glioma or glioblastoma, undergoing nonglioma brain surgery, or in good health (not recorded which). CDR3s include the opening cysteine and the closing phenylalanine or tryptophan.

J	V	CDR3
TRBJ1-2	TRBV29-1	CSASTGTGVGGYTF
TRBJ1-1	TRBV6-6	CASSYSGTMNTEAFF
TRBJ2-7	TRBV3-1	CASSPQTGGTYTQYF
TRBJ2-3	TRBV19	CASSQTGGTDTQYF
TRBJ1-6	TRBV28	CASRFSWRDNSPLHF
TRBJ2-7	TRBV10-3	CAISESQGGTYEQYF
TRBJ1-3	TRBV27	CASSLNRSGNTIYF
TRBJ2-7	TRBV20-1	CSAPGTTGYEQYF
TRBJ1-5	TRBV6-1	CASSEVFQGISNQPQHF
TRBJ1-1	TRBV15	CATSRVEGWDPSTEAFF
TRBJ1-3	TRBV6-1	CASSQGPSGNTIYF
TRBJ2-5	TRBV18	CASSDSNQETQYF
TRBJ1-2	TRBV2	CASTQEPSGYTF
TRBJ2-3	TRBV28	CASISSGRTDTQYF
TRBJ2-5	TRBV19	CASSYRTSGQETQYF
TRBJ2-7	TRBV4-3	CASSQERQGAYEQYF
TRBJ2-5	TRBV6-1	CASSQDSLSGTQYF
TRBJ2-1	TRBV28	CASSLPTSGSSNEQFF
TRBJ2-7	TRBV2	CASKIQGGPYEQYF
TRBJ2-7	TRBV24-1	CATSGAGSYEQYF
TRBJ2-1	TRBV29-1	CSVARSGRIPYNEQFF
TRBJ2-3	TRBV7-2	CASSLIAGDVSDTQYF
TRBJ2-7	TRBV19	CASSINRPGQGSHEQYF
TRBJ2-3	TRBV28	CASKEGAIPTDTQYF
TRBJ2-5	TRBV29-1	CSVEDLGGTAYQETQYF
TRBJ1-6	TRBV6-1	CASRDRNSPLHF
TRBJ2-7	TRBV11-1	CASSSVHDRGSYEQYF
TRBJ2-1	TRBV24-1	CATSDSKLQGAFNNEQFF
TRBJ1-2	TRBV28	CASSLEGEALVGYTF
TRBJ2-7	TRBV20-1	CSAPTPSGRVYEQYF
TRBJ2-7	TRBV6-1	CASSPGLAPSYEQYF
TRBJ2-7	TRBV3-1	CASSQVLAGPPYEQYF
TRBJ2-1	TRBV28	CASRTGTRNEQFF
TRBJ1-3	TRBV7-2	CASSFRGQTGNTIYF
TRBJ1-2	TRBV11-1	CASSLDRQGHGYTF
TRBJ1-6	TRBV4-3	CASSQGTGSPLHF
TRBJ1-2	TRBV12-3/TRBV12-4	CASSSTPRKGGYTF
TRBJ2-3	TRBV5-6	CASSQDGPNTQYF
TRBJ2-2	TRBV29-1	CSVETSVNTGELFF
TRBJ1-3	TRBV20-1	CSAHQDSGNTIYF